The TCR beta chain described here comes from a study of blood T cell repertoires in COVID-19. Study members were between 18 and 89 years old and lived in 24 US regions. Cohort placement rested on clinical history that participants reported themselves. Profiled with immunoSEQ multiplex PCR; TCRdb holds only in-frame clones, not every one. The sample shows roughly 400,000 clones, roughly 88% of them seen only once. The sequencing sample was made of PBMCs or T cells enriched from blood (not recorded which). This TCR was sampled from a woman in her late teens or twenties who had been exposed to COVID-19.

This chain's CDR3 is CASSSSQVLSSYNEQFF. The DNA for the CDR3 is TGTGCCAGCAGCTCGTCACAGGTCCTCAGCTCCTACAATGAGCAGTTCTTC. The V and J genes are TRBV11-3 and TRBJ2-1; possibly TRBD1 for D (5 bases). The CDR3 loop spans 17 amino acids. Between the trimmed V and J ends, which lost 4 bases and 0 bases, there was a span of 16 bases. Germline V gene lookup returns CDR1 SGHNT and CDR2 YENEEA.